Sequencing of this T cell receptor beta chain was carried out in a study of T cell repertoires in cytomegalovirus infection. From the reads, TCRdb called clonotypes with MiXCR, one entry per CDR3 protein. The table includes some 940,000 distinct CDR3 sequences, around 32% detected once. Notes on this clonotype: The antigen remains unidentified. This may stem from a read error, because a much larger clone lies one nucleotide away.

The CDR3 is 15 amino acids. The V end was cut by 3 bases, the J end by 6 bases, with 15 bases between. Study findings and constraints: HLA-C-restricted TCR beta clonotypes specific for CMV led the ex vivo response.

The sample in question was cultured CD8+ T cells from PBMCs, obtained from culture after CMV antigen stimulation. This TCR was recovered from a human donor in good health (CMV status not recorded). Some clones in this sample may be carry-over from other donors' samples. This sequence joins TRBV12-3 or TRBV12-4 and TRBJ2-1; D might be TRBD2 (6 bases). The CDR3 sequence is CASSFPEGLINEQFF. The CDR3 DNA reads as TGTGCCAGCAGTTTCCCGGAGGGCTTGATCAATGAGCAGTTCTTC.